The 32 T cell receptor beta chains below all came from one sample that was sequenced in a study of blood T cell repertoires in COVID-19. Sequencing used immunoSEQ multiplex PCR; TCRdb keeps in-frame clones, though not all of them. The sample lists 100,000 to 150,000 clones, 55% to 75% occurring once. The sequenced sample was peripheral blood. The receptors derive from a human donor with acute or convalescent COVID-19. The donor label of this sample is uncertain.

The CDR3 bases are TGTGCCAGCAGCCGGGGGGCAACTGGAAACACCATATATTTT. Residues: CASSRGATGNTIYF. The rearrangement uses TRBV6-5 and TRBJ1-3, with D tentatively TRBD1 (6 bases). V lost 6 bases and J lost 2, with 11 bases in between. Germline-derived CDR1 and CDR2 are MNHEY and SVGAGI. This CDR3 spans 14 amino acids.

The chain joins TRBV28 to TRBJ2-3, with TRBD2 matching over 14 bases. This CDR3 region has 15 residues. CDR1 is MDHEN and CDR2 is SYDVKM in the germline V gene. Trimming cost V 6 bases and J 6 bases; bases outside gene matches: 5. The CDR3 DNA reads TGTGCCAGCAGGAAGACTAGCGGGGGGGCGGATACGCAGTATTTT. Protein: CASRKTSGGADTQYF.

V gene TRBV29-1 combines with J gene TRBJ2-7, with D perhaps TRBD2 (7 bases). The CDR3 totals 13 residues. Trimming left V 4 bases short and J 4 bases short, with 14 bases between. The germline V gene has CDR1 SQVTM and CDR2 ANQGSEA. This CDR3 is CSVAARGGYEQYV. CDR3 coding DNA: TGCAGCGTTGCAGCCAGGGGAGGGTACGAGCAGTACGTC.

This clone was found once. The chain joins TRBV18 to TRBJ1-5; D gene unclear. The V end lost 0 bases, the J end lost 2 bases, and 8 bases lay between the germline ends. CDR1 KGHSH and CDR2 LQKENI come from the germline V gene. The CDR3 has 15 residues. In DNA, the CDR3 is TGTGCCAGCTCACCACCGTTTAGCCGCAATCAGCCCCAGCATTTT. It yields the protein CASSPPFSRNQPQHF.

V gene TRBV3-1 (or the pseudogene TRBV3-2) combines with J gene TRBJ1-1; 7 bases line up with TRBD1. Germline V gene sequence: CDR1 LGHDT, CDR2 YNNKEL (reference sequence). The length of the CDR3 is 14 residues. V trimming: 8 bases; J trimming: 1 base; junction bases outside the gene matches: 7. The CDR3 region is CASQQGYRNTEAFF. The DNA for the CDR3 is TGTGCCAGCCAACAGGGGTATAGGAACACTGAAGCTTTCTTT.

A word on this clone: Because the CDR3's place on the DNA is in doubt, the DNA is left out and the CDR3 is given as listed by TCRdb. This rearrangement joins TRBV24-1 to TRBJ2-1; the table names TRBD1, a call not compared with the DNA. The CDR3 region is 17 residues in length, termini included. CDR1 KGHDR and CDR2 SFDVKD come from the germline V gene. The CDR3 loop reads CATSVPYGTGFGNEQFF.

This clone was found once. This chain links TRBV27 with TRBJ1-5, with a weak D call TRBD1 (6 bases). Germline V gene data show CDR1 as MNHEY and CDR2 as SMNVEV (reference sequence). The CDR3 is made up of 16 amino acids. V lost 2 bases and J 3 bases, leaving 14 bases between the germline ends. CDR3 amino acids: CASSLKPGHFNQPQHF. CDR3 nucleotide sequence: TGTGCCAGCAGTTTAAAACCGGGACACTTCAATCAGCCCCAGCATTTT.

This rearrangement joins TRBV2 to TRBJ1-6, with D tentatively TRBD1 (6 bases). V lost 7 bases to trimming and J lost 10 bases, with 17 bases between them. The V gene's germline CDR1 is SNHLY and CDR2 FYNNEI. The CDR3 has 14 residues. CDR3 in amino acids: CASTLRTVGSPLHF. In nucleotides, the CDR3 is TGTGCCAGCACTTTACGGACAGTAGGCTCACCCCTCCACTTT.

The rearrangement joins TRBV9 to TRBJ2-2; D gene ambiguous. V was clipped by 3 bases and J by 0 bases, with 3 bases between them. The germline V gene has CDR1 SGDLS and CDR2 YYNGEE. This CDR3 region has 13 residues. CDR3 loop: CASSAPNTGELFF. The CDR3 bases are TGTGCCAGCAGCGCTCCGAACACCGGGGAGCTGTTTTTT. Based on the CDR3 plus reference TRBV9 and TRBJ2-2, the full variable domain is DSGVTQTPKHLITATGQRVTLRCSPRSGDLSVYWYQQSLDQGLQFLIQYYNGEERAKGNILERFSAQQFPDLHSELNLSSLELGDSALYFCASSAPNTGELFFGEGSRLTVL.

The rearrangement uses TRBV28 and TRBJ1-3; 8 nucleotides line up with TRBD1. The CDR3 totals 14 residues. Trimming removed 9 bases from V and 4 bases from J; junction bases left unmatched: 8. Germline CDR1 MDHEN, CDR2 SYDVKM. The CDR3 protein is CASLGQGGGNTIYF. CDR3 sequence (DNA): TGTGCCAGTCTAGGACAGGGCGGCGGAAACACCATATATTTT. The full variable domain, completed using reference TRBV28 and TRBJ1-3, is DVKVTQSSRYLVKRTGEKVFLECVQDMDHENMFWYRQDPGLGLRLIYFSYDVKMKEKGDIPEGYSVSREKKERFSLILESASTNQTSMYLCASLGQGGGNTIYFGEGSWLTVV.

The CDR3: CASRRGASGANVLTF. The CDR3 coding sequence is TGTGCCAGCAGACGGGGAGCCTCTGGGGCCAACGTCCTGACTTTC. V usage is TRBV11-2 and J usage is TRBJ2-6; perhaps TRBD2 as D (5 bases). V lost 6 bases, J lost 0 bases, and 9 bases lay in between. This CDR3 is built from 15 residues. Germline CDR1 SGHAT, CDR2 FQNNGV. Based on the CDR3 plus reference TRBV11-2 and TRBJ2-6, the full variable domain is EAGVAQSPRYKIIEKRQSVAFWCNPISGHATLYWYQQILGQGPKLLIQFQNNGVVDDSQLPKDRFSAERLKGVDSTLKIQPAKLEDSAVYLCASRRGASGANVLTFGAGSRLTVL.

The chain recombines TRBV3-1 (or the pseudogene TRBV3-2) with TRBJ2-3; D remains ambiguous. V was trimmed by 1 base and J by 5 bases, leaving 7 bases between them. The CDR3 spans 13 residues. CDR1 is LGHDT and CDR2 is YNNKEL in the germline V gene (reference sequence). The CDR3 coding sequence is TGTGCCAGCAGCCAAGTATTGCGAGATACGCAGTATTTT. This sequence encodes CASSQVLRDTQYF.

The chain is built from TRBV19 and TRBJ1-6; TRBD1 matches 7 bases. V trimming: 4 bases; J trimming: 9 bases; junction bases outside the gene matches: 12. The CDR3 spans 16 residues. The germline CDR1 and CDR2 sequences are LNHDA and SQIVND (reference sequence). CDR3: CASSTPGYRGSSPLHF. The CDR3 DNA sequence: TGTGCCAGTAGTACCCCTGGGTACAGGGGAAGTTCACCCCTCCACTTT.

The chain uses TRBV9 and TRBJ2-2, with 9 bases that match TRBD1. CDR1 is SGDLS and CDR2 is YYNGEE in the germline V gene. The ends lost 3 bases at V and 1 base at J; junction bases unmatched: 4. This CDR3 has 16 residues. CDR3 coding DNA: TGTGCCAGCAGCGCACGGGACAGGGTGAACACCGGGGAGCTGTTTTTT. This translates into CASSARDRVNTGELFF.

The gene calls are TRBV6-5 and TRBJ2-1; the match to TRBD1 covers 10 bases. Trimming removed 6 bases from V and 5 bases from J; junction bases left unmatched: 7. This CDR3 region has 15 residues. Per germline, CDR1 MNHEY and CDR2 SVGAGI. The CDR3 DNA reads TGTGCCAGCAGACCGATCGGGACAGGGGACAATGAGCAGTTCTTC. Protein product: CASRPIGTGDNEQFF.

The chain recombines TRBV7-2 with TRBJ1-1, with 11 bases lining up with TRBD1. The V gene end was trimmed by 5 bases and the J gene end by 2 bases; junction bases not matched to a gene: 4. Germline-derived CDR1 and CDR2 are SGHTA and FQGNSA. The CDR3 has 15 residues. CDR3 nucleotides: TGTGCCAGCAGCACGCGGACAGGGGGCAACACTGAAGCTTTCTTT. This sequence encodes CASSTRTGGNTEAFF.

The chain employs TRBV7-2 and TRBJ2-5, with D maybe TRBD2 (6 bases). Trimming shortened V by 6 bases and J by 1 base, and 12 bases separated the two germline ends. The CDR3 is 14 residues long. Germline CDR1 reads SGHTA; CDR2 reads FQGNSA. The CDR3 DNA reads TGTGCCAGCAGGGAGGGGCGGGGCCAAGAGACCCAGTACTTC. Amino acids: CASREGRGQETQYF.

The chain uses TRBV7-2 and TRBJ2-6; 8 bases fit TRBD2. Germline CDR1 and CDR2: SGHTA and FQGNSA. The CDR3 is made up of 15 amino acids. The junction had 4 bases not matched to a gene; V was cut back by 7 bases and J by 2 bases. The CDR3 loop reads CASTPGGAGANVLTF. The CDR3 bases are TGTGCCAGCACCCCCGGGGGGGCTGGGGCCAACGTCCTGACTTTC.

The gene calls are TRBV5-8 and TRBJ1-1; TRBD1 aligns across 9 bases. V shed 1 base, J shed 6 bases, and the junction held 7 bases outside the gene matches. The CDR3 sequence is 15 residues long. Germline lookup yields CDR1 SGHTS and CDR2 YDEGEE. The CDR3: CASSLRAGQGPEAFF. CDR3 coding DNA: TGTGCCAGCAGCTTGAGGGCCGGACAGGGGCCTGAAGCTTTCTTT.

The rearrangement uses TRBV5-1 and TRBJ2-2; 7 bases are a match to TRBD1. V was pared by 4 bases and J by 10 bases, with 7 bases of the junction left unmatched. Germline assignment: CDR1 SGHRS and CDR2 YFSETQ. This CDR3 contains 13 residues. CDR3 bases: TGCGCCAGCAGCCCACGGACAGGCCTGGAGCTGTTTTTT. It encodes CASSPRTGLELFF.

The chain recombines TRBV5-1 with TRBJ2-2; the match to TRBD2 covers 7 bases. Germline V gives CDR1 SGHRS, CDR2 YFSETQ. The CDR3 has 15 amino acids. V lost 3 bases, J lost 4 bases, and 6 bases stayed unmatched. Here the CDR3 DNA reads TGCGCCAGCAGCTCCGGGGGGTTTGGCACCGGGGAGCTGTTTTTT. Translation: CASSSGGFGTGELFF.

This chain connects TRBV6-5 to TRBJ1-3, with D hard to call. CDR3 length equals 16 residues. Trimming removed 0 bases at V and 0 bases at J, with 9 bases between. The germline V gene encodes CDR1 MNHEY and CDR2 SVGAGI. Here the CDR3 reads CASSYSSASSGNTIYF. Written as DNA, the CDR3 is TGTGCCAGCAGTTACTCGTCCGCGAGCTCTGGAAACACCATATATTTT.

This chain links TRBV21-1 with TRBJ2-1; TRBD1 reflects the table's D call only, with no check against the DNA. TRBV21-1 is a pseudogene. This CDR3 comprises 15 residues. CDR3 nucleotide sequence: TGTGCCAGCAGCAAAGGACAGGGGGCCTACAATGAGCAGTTCTTC. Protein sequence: CASSKGQGAYNEQFF.

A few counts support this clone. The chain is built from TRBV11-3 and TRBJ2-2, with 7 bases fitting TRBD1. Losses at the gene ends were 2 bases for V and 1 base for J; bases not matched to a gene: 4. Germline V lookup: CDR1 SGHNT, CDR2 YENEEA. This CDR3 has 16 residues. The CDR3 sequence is CASSLMTGWNTGELFF. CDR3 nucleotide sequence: TGTGCCAGCAGCTTAATGACAGGGTGGAACACCGGGGAGCTGTTTTTT.

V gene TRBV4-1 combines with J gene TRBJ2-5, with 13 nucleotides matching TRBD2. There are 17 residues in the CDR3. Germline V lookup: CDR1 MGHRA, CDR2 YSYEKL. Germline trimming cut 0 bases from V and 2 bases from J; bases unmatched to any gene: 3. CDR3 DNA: TGCGCCAGCAGCCAAGAAGGGACTAGCGGGGCACAAGAGACCCAGTACTTC. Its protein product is CASSQEGTSGAQETQYF.

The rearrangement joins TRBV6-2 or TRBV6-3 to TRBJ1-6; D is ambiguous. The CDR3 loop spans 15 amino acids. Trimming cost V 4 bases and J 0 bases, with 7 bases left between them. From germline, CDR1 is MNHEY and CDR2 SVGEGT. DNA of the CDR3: TGTGCCAGCAGTTCCCTGAGCTCCTATAATTCACCCCTCCACTTT. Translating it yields CASSSLSSYNSPLHF.

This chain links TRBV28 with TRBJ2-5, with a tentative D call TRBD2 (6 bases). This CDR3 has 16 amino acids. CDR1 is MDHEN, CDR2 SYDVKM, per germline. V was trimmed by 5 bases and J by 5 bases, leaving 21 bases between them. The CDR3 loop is CASSPVFGEEGETQYF. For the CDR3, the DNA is TGTGCCAGCAGTCCGGTCTTTGGGGAGGAGGGGGAGACCCAGTACTTC.

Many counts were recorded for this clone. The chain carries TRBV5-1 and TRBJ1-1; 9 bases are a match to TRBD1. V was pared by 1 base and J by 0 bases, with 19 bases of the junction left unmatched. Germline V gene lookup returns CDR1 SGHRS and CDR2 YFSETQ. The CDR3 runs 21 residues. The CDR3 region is CASSLTGQGRLTTLLNTEAFF. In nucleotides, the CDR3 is TGCGCCAGCAGCTTGACGGGACAGGGCCGTCTAACCACTCTTTTGAACACTGAAGCTTTCTTT.

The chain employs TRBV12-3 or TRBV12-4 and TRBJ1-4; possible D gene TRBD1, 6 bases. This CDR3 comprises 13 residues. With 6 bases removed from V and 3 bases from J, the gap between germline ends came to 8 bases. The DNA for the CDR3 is TGTGCCAGCAGACAGGGCCCTAATGAAAAACTGTTTTTT. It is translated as CASRQGPNEKLFF.

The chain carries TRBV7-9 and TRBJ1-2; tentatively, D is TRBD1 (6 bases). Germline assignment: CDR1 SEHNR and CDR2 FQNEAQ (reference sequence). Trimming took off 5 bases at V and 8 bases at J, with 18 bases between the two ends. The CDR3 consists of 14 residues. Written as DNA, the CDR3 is TGTGCCAGCAGCGACCGGGACATTGATTACGGCTACACCTTC. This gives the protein CASSDRDIDYGYTF.

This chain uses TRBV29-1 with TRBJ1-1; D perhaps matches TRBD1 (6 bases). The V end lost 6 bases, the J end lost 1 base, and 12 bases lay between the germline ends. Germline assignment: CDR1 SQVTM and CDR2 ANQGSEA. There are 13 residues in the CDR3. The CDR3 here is CSVQKQGNTEAFF. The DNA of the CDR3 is TGCAGCGTCCAGAAACAGGGGAACACTGAAGCTTTCTTT.

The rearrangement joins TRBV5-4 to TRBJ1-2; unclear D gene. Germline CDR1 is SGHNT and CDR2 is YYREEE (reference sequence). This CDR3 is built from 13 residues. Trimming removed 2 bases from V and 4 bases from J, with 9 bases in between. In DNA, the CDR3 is TGTGCCAGCAGCTTTACAGCGGGCTATGGCTACACCTTC. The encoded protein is CASSFTAGYGYTF. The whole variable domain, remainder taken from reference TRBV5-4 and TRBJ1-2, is ETGVTQSPTHLIKTRGQQVTLRCSSQSGHNTVSWYQQALGQGPQFIFQYYREEENGRGNFPPRFSGLQFPNYSSELNVNALELDDSALYLCASSFTAGYGYTFGSGTRLTVV.